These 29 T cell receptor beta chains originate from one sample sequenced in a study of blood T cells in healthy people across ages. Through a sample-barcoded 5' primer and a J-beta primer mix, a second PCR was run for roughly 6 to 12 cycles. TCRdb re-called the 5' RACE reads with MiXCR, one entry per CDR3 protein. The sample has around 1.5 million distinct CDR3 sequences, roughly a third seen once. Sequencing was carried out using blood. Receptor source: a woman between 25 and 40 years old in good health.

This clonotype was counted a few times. The DNA for the CDR3 is TGTGCCAGCTCACCACTCGGGGGACAGGGCATCTACGAGCAGTACTTC. It translates to CASSPLGGQGIYEQYF. This rearrangement joins TRBV18 to TRBJ2-7, with 9 positions matching TRBD1. Germline CDR1 is KGHSH and CDR2 is LQKENI. The CDR3 contains 16 residues. V dropped 1 base and J dropped 3; count of bases not matched to a gene: 7. Full variable domain (remainder filled in from reference TRBV18 and TRBJ2-7): NAGVMQNPRHLVRRRGQEARLRCSPMKGHSHVYWYRQLPEEGLKFMVYLQKENIIDESGMPKERFSAEFPKEGPSILRIQQVVRGDSAAYFCASSPLGGQGIYEQYFGPGTRLTVT.

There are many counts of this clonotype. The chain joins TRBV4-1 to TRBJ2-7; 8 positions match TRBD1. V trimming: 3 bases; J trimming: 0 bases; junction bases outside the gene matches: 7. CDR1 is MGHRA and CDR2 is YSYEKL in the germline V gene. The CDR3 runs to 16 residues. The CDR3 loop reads CASSHEGTGTSYEQYF. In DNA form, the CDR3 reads TGCGCCAGCAGCCATGAGGGGACAGGAACCTCCTACGAGCAGTACTTC.

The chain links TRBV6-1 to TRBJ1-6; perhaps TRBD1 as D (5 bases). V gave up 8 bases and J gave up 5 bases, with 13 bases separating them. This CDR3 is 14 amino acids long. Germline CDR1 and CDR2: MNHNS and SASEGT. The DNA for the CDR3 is TGTGCCAGCCGAAAACAGGTGGATAATTCACCCCTCCACTTT. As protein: CASRKQVDNSPLHF.

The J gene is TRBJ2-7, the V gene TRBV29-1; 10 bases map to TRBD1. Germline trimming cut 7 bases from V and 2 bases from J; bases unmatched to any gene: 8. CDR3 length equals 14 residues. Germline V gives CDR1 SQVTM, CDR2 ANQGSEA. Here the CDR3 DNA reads TGCAGCGCTAGGACAGGGGGAGGCCCCTACGAGCAGTACTTC. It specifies CSARTGGGPYEQYF.

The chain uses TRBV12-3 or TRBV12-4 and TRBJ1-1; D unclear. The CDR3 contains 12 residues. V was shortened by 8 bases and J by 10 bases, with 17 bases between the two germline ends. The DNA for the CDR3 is TGTGCCAGCTGTCAGACTCCCTTCACAGCTTTCTTT. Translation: CASCQTPFTAFF.

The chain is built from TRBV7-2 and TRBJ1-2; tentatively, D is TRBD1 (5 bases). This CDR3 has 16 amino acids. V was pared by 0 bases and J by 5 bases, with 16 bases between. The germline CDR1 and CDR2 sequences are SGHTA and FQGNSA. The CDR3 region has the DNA TGTGCCAGCAGCTTAGCTGGCAGGGTGTCGGGATATGGCTACACCTTC. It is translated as CASSLAGRVSGYGYTF.

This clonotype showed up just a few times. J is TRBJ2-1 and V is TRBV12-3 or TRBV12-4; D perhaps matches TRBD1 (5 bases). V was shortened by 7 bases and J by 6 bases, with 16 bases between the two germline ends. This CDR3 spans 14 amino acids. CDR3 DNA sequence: TGTGCCAGCACAAAAGGGGCAGTTGGCAATGAGCAGTTCTTC. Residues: CASTKGAVGNEQFF.

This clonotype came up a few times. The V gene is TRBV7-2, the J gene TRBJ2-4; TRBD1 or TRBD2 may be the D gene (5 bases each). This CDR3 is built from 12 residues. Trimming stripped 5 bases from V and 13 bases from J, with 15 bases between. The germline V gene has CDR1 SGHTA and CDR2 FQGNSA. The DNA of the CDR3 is TGTGCCAGCAGCCCCCCTAGGGGCGGGCAGTACTTC. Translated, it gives CASSPPRGGQYF. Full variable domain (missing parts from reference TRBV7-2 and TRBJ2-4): GAGVSQSPSNKVTEKGKDVELRCDPISGHTALYWYRQSLGQGLEFLIYFQGNSAPDKSGLPSDRFSAERTGGSVSTLTIQRTQQEDSAVYLCASSPPRGGQYFGAGTRLSVL.

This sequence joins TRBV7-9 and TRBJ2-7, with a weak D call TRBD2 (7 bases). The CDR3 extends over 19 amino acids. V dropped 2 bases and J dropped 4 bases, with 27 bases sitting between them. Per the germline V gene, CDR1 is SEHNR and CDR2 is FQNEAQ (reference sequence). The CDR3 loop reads CASSLPTIRRGGGAYEQYF. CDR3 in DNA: TGTGCCAGCAGCTTACCAACCATCCGACGGGGAGGGGGGGCGTACGAGCAGTACTTC.

CDR3 nucleotides: TGTGCCAGCAGCTTGGGACCCTTTCCGGCAGATACGCAGTATTTT. This gives the protein CASSLGPFPADTQYF. The V gene is TRBV5-5, the J gene TRBJ2-3; D uncertain. There are 15 residues in the CDR3. Germline CDR1 reads SGHKS; CDR2 reads YYEKEE (reference sequence). The V gene lost 0 bases and the J gene lost 4 bases, with 12 bases spanning the gap.

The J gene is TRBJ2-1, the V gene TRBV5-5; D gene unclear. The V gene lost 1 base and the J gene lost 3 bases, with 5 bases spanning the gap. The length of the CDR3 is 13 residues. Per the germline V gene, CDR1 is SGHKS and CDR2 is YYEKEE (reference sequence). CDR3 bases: TGTGCCAGCAGCTTGCTAAACTACAATGAGCAGTTCTTC. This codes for CASSLLNYNEQFF.

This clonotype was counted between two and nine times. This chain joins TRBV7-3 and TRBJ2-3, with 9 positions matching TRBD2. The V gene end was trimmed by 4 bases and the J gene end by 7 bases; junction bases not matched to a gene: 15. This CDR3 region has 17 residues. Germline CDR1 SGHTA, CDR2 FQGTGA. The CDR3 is CASSSFPGSGSTYTQYF. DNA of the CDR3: TGTGCCAGCAGCTCCTTCCCAGGTAGCGGGAGTACGTATACGCAGTATTTT.

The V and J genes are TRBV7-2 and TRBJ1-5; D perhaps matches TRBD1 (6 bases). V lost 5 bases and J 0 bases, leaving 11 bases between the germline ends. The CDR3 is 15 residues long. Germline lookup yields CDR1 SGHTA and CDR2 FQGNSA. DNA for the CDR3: TGTGCCAGCAGCCGAGGGGGTTATAGCAATCAGCCCCAGCATTTT. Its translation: CASSRGGYSNQPQHF.

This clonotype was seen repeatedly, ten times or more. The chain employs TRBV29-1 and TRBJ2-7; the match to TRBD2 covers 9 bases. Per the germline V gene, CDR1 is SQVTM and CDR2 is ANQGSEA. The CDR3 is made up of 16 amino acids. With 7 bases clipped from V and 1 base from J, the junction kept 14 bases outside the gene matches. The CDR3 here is CSGLTSGGPDSYEQYF. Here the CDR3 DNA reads TGCAGCGGCCTGACTAGCGGAGGACCAGATTCCTACGAGCAGTACTTC.

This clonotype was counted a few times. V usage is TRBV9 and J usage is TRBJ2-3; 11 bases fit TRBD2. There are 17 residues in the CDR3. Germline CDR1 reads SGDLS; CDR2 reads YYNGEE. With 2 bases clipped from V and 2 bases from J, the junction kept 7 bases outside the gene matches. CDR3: CASSVSLTSGITDTQYF. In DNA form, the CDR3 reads TGTGCCAGCAGCGTCAGTCTGACTAGCGGGATCACAGATACGCAGTATTTT.

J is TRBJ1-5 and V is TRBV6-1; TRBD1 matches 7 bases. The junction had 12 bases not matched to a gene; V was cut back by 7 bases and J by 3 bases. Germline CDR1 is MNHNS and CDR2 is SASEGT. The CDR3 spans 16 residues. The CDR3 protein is CASTRIRDSNNQPQHF. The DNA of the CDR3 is TGTGCCAGCACTAGGATTCGGGACAGCAACAATCAGCCCCAGCATTTT.

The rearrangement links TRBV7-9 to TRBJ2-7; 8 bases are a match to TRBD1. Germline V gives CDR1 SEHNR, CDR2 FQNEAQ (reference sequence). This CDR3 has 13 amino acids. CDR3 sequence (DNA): TGTGGCGTGGGGGACAGGAGCTCCTACGAGCAGTACTTC. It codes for CGVGDRSSYEQYF. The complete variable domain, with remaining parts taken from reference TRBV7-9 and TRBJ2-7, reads DTGVSQNPRHKITKRGQNVTFRCDPISEHNRLYWYRQTLGQGPEFLTYFQNEAQLEKSRLLSDRFSAERPKGSFSTLEIQRTEQGDSAMYLCGVGDRSSYEQYFGPGTRLTVT.

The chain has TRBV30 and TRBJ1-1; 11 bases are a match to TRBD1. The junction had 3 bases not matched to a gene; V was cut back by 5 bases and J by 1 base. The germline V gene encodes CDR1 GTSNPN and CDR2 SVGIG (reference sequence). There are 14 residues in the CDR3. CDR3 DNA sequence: TGTGCCTGGGGGGGGACAGGGGGGAACACTGAAGCTTTCTTT. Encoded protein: CAWGGTGGNTEAFF.

CDR3 DNA sequence: TGCGCCAGCAAGGGGGACTCCACAGATACGCAGTATTTT. It codes for CASKGDSTDTQYF. The chain is built from TRBV4-1 and TRBJ2-3; either TRBD1 or TRBD2 may supply D (6 bases each). V was pared by 7 bases and J by 2 bases, with 10 bases between. This CDR3 contains 13 residues. Per germline, CDR1 MGHRA and CDR2 YSYEKL.

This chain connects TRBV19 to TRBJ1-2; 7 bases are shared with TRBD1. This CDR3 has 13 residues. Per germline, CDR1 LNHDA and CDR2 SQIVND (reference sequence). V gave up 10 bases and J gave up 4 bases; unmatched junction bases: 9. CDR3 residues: CATQGGVIYGYTF. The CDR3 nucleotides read TGTGCCACTCAGGGGGGAGTTATCTATGGCTACACCTTC.

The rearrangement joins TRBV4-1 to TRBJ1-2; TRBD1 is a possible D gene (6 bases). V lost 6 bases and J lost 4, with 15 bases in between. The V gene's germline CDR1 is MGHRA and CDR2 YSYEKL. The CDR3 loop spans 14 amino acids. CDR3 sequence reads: CASRDSGGGYGYTF. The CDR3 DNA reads TGCGCCAGCAGGGATAGCGGAGGGGGCTATGGCTACACCTTC.

DNA of the CDR3: TGTGCCAGCAGCCACCGACTGAGGAATAATGAAAAACTGTTTTTT. This translates into CASSHRLRNNEKLFF. V is TRBV3-1 and J is TRBJ1-4; D uncertain. V lost 3 bases, J lost 4 bases, and 12 bases lay in between. Per the germline V gene, CDR1 is LGHDT and CDR2 is YNNKEL (reference sequence). The CDR3 is made up of 15 amino acids.

The CDR3 loop is CASSSGTGGFETQYF. Here the CDR3 DNA reads TGTGCCAGCAGTTCCGGGACAGGGGGCTTCGAGACCCAGTACTTC. The V gene is TRBV27, the J gene TRBJ2-5; 12 bases match TRBD1. From germline, CDR1 is MNHEY and CDR2 SMNVEV (reference sequence). After removal of 4 bases from V and 5 bases from J, the junction contained 5 bases not matched to a gene. This CDR3 is 15 amino acids long.

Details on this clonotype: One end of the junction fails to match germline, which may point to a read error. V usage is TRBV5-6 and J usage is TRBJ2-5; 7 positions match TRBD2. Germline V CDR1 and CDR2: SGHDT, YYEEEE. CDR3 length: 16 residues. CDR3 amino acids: CASSWASSGAQETRYF. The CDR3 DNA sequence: TGTGCCAGCAGCTGGGCCAGCAGCGGGGCCCAAGAGACCCGGTACTTC.

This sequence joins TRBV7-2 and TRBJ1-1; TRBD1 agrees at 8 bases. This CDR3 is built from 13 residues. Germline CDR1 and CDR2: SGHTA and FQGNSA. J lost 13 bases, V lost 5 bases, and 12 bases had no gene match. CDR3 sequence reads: CASSPDRGRKDFF. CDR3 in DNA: TGTGCCAGCAGCCCAGACAGGGGACGAAAGGATTTCTTT.

The CDR3 loop is CASSARSTGDNSPLHF. DNA of the CDR3: TGTGCCAGCAGCGCCCGTAGTACAGGGGACAATTCACCCCTCCACTTT. The chain joins TRBV11-2 to TRBJ1-6; 7 bases align to TRBD1. V trimming: 5 bases; J trimming: 7 bases; junction bases outside the gene matches: 11. Per the germline V gene, CDR1 is SGHAT and CDR2 is FQNNGV. This CDR3 spans 16 amino acids.

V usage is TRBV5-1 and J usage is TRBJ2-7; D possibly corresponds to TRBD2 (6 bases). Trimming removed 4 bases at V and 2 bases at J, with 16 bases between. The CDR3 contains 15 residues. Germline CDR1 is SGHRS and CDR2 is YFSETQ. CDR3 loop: CASSPEAGRTYEQYF. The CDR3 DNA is TGCGCCAGCAGCCCCGAGGCGGGACGAACCTACGAGCAGTACTTC.

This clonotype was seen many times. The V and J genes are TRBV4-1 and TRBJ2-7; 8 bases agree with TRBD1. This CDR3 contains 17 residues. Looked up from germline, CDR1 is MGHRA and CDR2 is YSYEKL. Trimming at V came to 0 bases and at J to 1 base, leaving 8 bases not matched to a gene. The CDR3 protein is CASSQDEAGQGSYEQYF. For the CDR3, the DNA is TGCGCCAGCAGCCAAGATGAGGCCGGACAGGGATCCTACGAGCAGTACTTC.

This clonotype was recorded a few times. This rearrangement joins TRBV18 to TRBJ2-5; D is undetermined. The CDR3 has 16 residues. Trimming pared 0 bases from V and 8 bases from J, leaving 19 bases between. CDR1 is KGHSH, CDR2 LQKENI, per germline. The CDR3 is CASSPPQSVTRDTQYF. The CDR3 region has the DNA TGTGCCAGCTCACCACCGCAATCAGTCACAAGAGATACCCAGTACTTC.